The 3 T cell receptor beta chains below come from one sample, sequenced in a study of cytomegalovirus exposure and HLA in healthy donors. Sequenced by immunoSEQ multiplex PCR; TCRdb stores in-frame clones only, minus some. The table lists about 88,000 clones, about four fifths of them singletons. Sample: PBMCs. The receptors originated from a woman aged 18-29 years in good health and CMV-seropositive.

The chain uses TRBV19 and TRBJ2-7, with 8 bases that match TRBD1. Germline V CDR1 and CDR2: LNHDA, SQIVND (reference sequence). This CDR3 spans 13 amino acids. V was clipped by 9 bases and J by 2 bases; unmatched bases: 6. CDR3 coding DNA: TGTGCCAGCCAACGGACAGGGACCTACGAGCAGTACTTC. Its protein product is CASQRTGTYEQYF.

The V and J genes are TRBV7-9 and TRBJ2-5; a possible D gene is TRBD1 (6 bases). V lost 2 bases and J lost 11, with 18 bases in between. This CDR3 is 14 amino acids long. CDR1 SEHNR and CDR2 FQNEAQ come from the germline V gene (reference sequence). CDR3 protein: CASSLYRENSEQYF. The DNA of the CDR3 is TGTGCCAGCAGCTTATACAGGGAGAATTCGGAGCAGTACTTC.

This chain joins TRBV6-5 and TRBJ1-5, with D possibly TRBD1 on 5 matching bases. This CDR3 has 14 amino acids. The V end was cut by 6 bases, the J end by 5 bases, with 14 bases between. The germline gives CDR1 MNHEY, CDR2 SVGAGI. CDR3: CASSWGDGDQPQHF. In DNA, the CDR3 is TGTGCCAGCAGCTGGGGGGACGGTGATCAGCCCCAGCATTTT.